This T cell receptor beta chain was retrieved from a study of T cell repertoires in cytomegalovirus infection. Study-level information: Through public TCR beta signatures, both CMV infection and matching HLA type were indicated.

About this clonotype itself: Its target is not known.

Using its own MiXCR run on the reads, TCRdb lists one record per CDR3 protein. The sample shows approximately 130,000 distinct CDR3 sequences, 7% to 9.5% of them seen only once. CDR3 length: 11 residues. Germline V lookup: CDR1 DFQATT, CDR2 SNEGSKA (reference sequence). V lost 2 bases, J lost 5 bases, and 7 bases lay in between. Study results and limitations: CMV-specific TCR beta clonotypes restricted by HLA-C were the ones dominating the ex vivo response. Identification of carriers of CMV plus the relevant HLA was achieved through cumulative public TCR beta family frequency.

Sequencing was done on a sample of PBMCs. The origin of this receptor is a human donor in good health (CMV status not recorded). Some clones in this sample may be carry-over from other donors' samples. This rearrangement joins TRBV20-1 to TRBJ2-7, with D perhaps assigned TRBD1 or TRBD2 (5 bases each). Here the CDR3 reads CSARRDHEQYF. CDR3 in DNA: TGCAGTGCTAGACGGGACCACGAGCAGTACTTC.